The T cell receptor beta chain under discussion was sequenced for a study of blood T cell repertoires in COVID-19. The overall study: The samples span acute and convalescent COVID-19 from the United States, Italy and Spain. From T cells, B-cell-depleted T cells, or PBMCs came the material, which was cDNA or gDNA.

CDR1 is MDHEN, CDR2 SYDVKM, per germline. The CDR3 runs to 16 residues. Trimming took off 7 bases at V and 1 base at J, with 19 bases between the two ends. In the original processing: How many nucleated cells were present was estimated from reference gene primer amplification. Clones were read by immunoSEQ multiplex PCR, and TCRdb kept only the in-frame ones, dropping some. The DNA gave D and trimming, while V, J and clone size come from that table. This table has around 260,000 clones, about nine tenths appearing once. This TCR derives from a woman aged 30 to 39 with active or convalescent COVID-19. Source material: peripheral blood. The chain is built from TRBV28 and TRBJ2-5; tentatively, D is TRBD1 (6 bases). The CDR3 DNA reads TGTGCCAGCAAAATTCACGGGACACGCGTCCAAGAGACCCAGTACTTC. Protein sequence: CASKIHGTRVQETQYF.